This TCR beta chain appears in the sequencing data of a study of early T cells in non-severe SARS-CoV-2 infection. Each cDNA molecule carried a unique molecular identifier. Each CDR3 protein gets one entry after TCRdb re-called the 5' RACE reads with MiXCR. The sample lists about 79,000 distinct CDR3 sequences; 10% to 12% were seen once. V lost 3 bases and J 4 bases, leaving 15 bases between the germline ends. Per the germline V gene, CDR1 is KGHSH and CDR2 is LQKENI. The CDR3 loop spans 15 amino acids. Sequencing was done on a sample of whole blood. The origin of this receptor is an adult who was a healthcare worker with PCR-confirmed SARS-CoV-2 infection or an uninfected control (not recorded which). The genes are TRBV18 and TRBJ1-1, with a tentative D call TRBD1 (5 bases). CDR3 residues: CASSPEGWRTTEAFF. The CDR3 nucleotides are TGTGCCAGCTCACCTGAGGGGTGGCGAACCACTGAAGCTTTCTTT.